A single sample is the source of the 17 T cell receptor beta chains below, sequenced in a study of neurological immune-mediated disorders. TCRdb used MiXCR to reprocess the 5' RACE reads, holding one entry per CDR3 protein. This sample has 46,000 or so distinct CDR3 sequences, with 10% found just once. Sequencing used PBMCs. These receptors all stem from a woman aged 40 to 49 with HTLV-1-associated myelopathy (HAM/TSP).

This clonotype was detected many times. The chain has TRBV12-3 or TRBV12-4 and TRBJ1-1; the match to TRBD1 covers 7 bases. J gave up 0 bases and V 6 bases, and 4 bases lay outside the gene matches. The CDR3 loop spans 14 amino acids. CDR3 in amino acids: CASRPRGLNTEAFF. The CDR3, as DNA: TGTGCCAGCAGACCCAGGGGGTTGAACACTGAAGCTTTCTTT.

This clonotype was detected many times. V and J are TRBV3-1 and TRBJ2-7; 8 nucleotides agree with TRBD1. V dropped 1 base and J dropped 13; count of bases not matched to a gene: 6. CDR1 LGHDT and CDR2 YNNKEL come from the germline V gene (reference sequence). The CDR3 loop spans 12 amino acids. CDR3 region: CASSQGDRKIYF. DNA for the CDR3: TGTGCCAGCAGCCAAGGGGACAGGAAGATCTACTTC.

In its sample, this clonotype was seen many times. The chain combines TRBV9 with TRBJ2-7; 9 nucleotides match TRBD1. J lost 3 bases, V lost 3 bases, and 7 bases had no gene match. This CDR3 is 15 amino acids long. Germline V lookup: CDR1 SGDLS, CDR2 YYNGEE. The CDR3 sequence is CASSATGTGHYEQYF. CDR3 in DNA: TGTGCCAGCAGCGCAACCGGGACAGGGCACTACGAGCAGTACTTC.

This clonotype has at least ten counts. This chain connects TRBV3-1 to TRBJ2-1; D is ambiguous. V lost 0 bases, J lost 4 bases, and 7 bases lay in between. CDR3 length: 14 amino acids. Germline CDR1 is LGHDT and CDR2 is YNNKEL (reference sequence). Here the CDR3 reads CASSQERKYNEQFF. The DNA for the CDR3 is TGTGCCAGCAGCCAAGAAAGGAAGTACAATGAGCAGTTCTTC.

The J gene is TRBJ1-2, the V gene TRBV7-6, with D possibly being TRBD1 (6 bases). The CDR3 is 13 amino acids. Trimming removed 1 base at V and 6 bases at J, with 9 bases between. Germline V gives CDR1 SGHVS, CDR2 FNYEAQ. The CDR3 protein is CASSLGPGDGYTF. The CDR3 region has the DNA TGTGCCAGCAGCTTAGGTCCAGGGGATGGCTACACCTTC. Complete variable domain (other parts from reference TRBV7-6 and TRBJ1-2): GAGVSQSPRYKVTKRGQDVALRCDPISGHVSLYWYRQALGQGPEFLTYFNYEAQQDKSGLPNDRFSAERPEGSISTLTIQRTEQRDSAMYRCASSLGPGDGYTFGSGTRLTVV.

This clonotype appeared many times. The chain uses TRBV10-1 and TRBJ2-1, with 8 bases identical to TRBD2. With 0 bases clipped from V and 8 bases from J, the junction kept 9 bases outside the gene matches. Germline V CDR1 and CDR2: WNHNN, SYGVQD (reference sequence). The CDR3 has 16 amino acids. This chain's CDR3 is CASSESKGLEGDEQFF. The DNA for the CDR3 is TGCGCCAGCAGTGAGTCGAAGGGACTAGAAGGGGATGAGCAGTTCTTC.

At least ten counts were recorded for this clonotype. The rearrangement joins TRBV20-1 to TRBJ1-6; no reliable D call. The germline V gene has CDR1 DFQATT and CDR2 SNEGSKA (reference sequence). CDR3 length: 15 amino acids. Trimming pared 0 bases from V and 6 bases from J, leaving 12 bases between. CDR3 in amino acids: CSAREYETANSPLHF. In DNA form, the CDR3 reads TGCAGTGCTAGAGAATACGAGACGGCTAATTCACCCCTCCACTTT.

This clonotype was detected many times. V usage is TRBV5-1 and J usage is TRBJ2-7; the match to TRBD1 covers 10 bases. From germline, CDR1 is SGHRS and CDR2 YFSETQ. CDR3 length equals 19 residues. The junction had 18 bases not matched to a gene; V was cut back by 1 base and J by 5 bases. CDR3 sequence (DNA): TGCGCCAGCAGCTTGAGGATTACCCCCCCGGGACAGGGGATCAACGAGCAGTACTTC. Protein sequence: CASSLRITPPGQGINEQYF.

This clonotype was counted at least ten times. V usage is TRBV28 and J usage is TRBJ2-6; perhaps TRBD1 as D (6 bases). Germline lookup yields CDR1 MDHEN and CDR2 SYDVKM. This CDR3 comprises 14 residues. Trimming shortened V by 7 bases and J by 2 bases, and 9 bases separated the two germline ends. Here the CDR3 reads CASNNRAGANVLTF. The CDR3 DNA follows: TGTGCCAGCAACAACAGGGCTGGGGCCAACGTCCTGACTTTC. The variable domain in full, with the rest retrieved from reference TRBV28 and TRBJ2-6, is DVKVTQSSRYLVKRTGEKVFLECVQDMDHENMFWYRQDPGLGLRLIYFSYDVKMKEKGDIPEGYSVSREKKERFSLILESASTNQTSMYLCASNNRAGANVLTFGAGSRLTVL.

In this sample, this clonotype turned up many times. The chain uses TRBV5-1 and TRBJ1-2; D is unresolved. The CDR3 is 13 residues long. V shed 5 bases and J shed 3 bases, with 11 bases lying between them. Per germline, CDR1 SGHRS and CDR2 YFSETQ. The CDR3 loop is CASRLGPDYGYTF. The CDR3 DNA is TGCGCCAGCAGACTGGGCCCTGACTATGGCTACACCTTC.

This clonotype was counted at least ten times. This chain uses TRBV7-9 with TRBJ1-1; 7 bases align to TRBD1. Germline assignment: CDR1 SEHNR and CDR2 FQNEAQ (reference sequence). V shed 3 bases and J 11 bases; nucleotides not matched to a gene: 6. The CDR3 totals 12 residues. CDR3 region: CASSLTGMRAFF. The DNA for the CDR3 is TGTGCCAGCAGCTTGACAGGGATGAGGGCTTTCTTT.

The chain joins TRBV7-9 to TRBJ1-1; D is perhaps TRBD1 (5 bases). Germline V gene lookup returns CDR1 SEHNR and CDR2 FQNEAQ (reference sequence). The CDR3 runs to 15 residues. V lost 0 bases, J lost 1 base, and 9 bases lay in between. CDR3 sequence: CASSLAGLTNTEAFF. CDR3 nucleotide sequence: TGTGCCAGCAGCTTAGCGGGACTTACGAACACTGAAGCTTTCTTT.

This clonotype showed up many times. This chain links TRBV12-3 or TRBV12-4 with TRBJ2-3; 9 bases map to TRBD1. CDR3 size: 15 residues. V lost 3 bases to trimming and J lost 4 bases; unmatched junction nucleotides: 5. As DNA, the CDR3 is TGTGCCAGCAGTTTTGCACAGGGGGCAGCAGATACGCAGTATTTT. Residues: CASSFAQGAADTQYF.

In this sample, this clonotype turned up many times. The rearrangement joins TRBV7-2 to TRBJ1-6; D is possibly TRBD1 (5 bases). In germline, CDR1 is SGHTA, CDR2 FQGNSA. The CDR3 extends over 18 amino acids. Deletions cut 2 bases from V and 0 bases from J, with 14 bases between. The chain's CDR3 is CASSLRGGSSSYNSPLHF. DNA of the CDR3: TGTGCCAGCAGCTTAAGGGGCGGCTCCAGCTCCTATAATTCACCCCTCCACTTT.

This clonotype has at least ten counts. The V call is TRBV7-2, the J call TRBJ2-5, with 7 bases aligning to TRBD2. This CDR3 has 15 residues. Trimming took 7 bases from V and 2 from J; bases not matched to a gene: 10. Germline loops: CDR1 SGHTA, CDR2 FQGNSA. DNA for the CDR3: TGTGCCAGCAAACCCGGTGGAGCGGGACAAGAGACCCAGTACTTC. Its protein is CASKPGGAGQETQYF.

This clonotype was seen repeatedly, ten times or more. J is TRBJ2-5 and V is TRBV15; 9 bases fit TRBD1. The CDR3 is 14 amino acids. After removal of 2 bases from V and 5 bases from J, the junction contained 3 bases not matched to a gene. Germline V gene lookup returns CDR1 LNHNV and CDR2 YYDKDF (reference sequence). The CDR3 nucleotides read TGTGCCACCAGCAGAACAGGGGGCTGGGAGACCCAGTACTTC. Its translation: CATSRTGGWETQYF.

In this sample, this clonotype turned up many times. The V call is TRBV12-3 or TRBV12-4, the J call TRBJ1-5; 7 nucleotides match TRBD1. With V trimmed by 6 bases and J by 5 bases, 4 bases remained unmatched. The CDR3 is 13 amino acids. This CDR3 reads CASSPGTDQPQHF. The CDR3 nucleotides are TGTGCCAGCAGCCCCGGGACAGATCAGCCCCAGCATTTT.